The 7 T cell receptor beta chains reported below all come from one sample, sequenced in a study of blood T cells in healthy people across ages. Using a J-beta primer mix together with a sample-barcoded 5' primer, a second PCR was run for about 7 to 12 cycles. TCRdb analysed the 5' RACE reads with MiXCR anew, one entry per CDR3 protein. The repertoire holds about 760,000 distinct CDR3 sequences, with 25% as singletons. A further study also used this sample, focusing on T cells of mothers and their children.

The material sequenced was blood. The receptors originated from a boy aged 5-17 years in good health.

The table lists this clonotype with a few counts. The junction departs from germline at one end; a sequencing error may be responsible. The chain carries TRBV5-1 and TRBJ2-1; 8 positions match TRBD1. Germline loops: CDR1 SGHRS, CDR2 YFSETQ. The CDR3 runs 14 residues. The CDR3 sequence: CASSQDRVYNVQFF. For the CDR3, the DNA is TGCGCCAGCAGCCAGGACAGGGTCTACAATGTGCAGTTCTTC.

In this sample, this clonotype turned up once. J is TRBJ2-5 and V is TRBV6-2 or TRBV6-3; D uncertain. The CDR3 runs 14 residues. The germline CDR1 and CDR2 sequences are MNHEY and SVGEGT. V lost 5 bases and J lost 4, with 14 bases in between. The CDR3 reads CASSERRLGETQYF. In DNA, the CDR3 is TGTGCCAGCAGTGAGCGAAGGTTGGGAGAGACCCAGTACTTC.

The rearrangement uses TRBV9 and TRBJ2-1, with TRBD2 matching over 8 bases. Germline V gene data show CDR1 as SGDLS and CDR2 as YYNGEE. V shed 0 bases, J shed 4 bases, and the junction held 3 bases outside the gene matches. There are 15 residues in the CDR3. The CDR3: CASSVEIAGYNEQFF. For the CDR3, the DNA is TGTGCCAGCAGCGTAGAAATAGCGGGGTACAATGAGCAGTTCTTC.

The chain couples TRBV7-3 to TRBJ2-2, with unresolved D. Between the trimmed V and J ends, which lost 4 bases and 1 base, there was a span of 7 bases. The CDR3 runs 14 residues. Germline CDR1 is SGHTA and CDR2 is FQGTGA. The CDR3 spells CASSSNGNTGELFF. CDR3 DNA sequence: TGTGCCAGCAGCTCGAATGGGAACACCGGGGAGCTGTTTTTT.

This chain links TRBV9 with TRBJ1-2; D remains unclear. Germline CDR1 is SGDLS and CDR2 is YYNGEE. V was cut by 4 bases and J by 4 bases, with 14 bases left in between. The CDR3 runs to 14 residues. CDR3 sequence reads: CASSTVGSTYGYTF. CDR3 nucleotide sequence: TGTGCCAGCAGCACCGTAGGGAGCACCTATGGCTACACCTTC.

The CDR3 sequence is CASSEGVVVRRATNEKLFF. CDR3 DNA sequence: TGTGCCAGCAGCGAAGGGGTGGTCGTAAGACGGGCAACTAATGAAAAACTGTTTTTT. The rearrangement joins TRBV7-9 to TRBJ1-4, with D maybe TRBD1 (5 bases). CDR1 and CDR2 (germline): SEHNR, FQNEAQ (reference sequence). Trimming took 5 bases from V and 0 from J, leaving 22 bases between them. The CDR3 totals 19 residues.

The CDR3 region has the DNA TGCAGTGCTAGGCCTAGATATAACGGACATATCGGGGCCAACGTCCTGACTTTC. It codes for CSARPRYNGHIGANVLTF. J is TRBJ2-6 and V is TRBV20-1; D may be TRBD1 (5 bases). The CDR3 loop spans 18 amino acids. The germline V gene encodes CDR1 DFQATT and CDR2 SNEGSKA (reference sequence). V dropped 3 bases and J dropped 4 bases, with 22 bases sitting between them.